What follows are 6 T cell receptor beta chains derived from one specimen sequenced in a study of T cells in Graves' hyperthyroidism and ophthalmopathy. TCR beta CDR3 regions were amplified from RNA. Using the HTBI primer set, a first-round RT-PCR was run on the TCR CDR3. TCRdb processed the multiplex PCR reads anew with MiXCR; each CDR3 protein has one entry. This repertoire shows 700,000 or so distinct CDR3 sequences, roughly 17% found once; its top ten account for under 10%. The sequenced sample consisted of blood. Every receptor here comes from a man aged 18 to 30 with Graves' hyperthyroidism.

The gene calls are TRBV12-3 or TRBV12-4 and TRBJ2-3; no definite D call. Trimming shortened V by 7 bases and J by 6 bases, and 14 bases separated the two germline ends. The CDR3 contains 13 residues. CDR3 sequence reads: CASKPGPEDTQYF. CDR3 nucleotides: TGTGCCAGCAAGCCGGGCCCAGAGGATACGCAGTATTTT.

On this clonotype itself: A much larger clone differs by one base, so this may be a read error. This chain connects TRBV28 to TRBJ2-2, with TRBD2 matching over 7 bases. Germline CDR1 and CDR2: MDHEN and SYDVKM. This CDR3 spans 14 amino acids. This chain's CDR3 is CVILASGDTGELFF. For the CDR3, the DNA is TGTGTCATATTGGCTAGCGGAGACACCGGGGAGCTGTTTTTT.

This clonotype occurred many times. CDR3 in DNA: TGTGCCAGCAGCCAGCTCCCGCCTTGGCGAGAGGACACTGAAGCTTTCTTT. Translated: CASSQLPPWREDTEAFF. The chain carries TRBV4-2 and TRBJ1-1; D not certain. This CDR3 has 17 amino acids. Germline lookup yields CDR1 LGHNA and CDR2 YNFKEQ. Trimming took 3 bases from V and 3 from J, leaving 20 bases between them.

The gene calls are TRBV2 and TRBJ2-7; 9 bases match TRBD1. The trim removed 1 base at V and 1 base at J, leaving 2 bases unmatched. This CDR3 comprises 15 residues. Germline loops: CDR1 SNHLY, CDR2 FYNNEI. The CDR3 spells CASSEGQGGSYEQYF. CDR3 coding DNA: TGTGCCAGCAGTGAAGGACAGGGGGGATCCTACGAGCAGTACTTC. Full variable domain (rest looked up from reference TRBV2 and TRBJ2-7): EPEVTQTPSHQVTQMGQEVILRCVPISNHLYFYWYRQILGQKVEFLVSFYNNEISEKSEIFDDQFSVERPDGSNFTLKIRSTKLEDSAMYFCASSEGQGGSYEQYFGPGTRLTVT.

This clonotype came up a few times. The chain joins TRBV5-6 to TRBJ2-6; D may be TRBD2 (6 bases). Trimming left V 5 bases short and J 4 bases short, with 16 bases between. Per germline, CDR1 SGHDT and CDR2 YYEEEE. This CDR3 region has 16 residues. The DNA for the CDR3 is TGTGCCAGCAGAACAAGCAGGGAGGCGGGGGCCAACGTCCTGACTTTC. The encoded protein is CASRTSREAGANVLTF.

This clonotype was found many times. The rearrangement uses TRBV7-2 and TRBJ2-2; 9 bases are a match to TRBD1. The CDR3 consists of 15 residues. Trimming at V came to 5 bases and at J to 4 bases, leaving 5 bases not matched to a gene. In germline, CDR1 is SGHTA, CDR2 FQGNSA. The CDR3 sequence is CASSIDRGTTGELFF. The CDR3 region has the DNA TGTGCCAGCAGCATCGACAGGGGGACCACCGGGGAGCTGTTTTTT.